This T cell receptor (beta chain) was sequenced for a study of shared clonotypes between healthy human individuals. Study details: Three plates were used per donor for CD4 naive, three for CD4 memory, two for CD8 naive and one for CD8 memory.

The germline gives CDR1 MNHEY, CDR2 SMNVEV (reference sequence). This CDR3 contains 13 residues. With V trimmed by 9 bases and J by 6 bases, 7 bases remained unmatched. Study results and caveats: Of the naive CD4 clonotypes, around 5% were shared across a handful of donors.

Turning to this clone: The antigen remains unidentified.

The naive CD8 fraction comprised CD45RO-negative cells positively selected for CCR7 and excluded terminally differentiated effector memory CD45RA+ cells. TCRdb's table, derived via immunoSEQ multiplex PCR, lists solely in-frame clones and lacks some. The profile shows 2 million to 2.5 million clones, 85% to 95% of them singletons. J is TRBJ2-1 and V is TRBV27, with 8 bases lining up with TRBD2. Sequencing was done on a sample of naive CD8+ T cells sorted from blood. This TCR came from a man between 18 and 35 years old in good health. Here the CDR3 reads CASLGLGFNEQFF. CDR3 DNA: TGTGCCAGTTTGGGACTAGGATTCAATGAGCAGTTCTTC.